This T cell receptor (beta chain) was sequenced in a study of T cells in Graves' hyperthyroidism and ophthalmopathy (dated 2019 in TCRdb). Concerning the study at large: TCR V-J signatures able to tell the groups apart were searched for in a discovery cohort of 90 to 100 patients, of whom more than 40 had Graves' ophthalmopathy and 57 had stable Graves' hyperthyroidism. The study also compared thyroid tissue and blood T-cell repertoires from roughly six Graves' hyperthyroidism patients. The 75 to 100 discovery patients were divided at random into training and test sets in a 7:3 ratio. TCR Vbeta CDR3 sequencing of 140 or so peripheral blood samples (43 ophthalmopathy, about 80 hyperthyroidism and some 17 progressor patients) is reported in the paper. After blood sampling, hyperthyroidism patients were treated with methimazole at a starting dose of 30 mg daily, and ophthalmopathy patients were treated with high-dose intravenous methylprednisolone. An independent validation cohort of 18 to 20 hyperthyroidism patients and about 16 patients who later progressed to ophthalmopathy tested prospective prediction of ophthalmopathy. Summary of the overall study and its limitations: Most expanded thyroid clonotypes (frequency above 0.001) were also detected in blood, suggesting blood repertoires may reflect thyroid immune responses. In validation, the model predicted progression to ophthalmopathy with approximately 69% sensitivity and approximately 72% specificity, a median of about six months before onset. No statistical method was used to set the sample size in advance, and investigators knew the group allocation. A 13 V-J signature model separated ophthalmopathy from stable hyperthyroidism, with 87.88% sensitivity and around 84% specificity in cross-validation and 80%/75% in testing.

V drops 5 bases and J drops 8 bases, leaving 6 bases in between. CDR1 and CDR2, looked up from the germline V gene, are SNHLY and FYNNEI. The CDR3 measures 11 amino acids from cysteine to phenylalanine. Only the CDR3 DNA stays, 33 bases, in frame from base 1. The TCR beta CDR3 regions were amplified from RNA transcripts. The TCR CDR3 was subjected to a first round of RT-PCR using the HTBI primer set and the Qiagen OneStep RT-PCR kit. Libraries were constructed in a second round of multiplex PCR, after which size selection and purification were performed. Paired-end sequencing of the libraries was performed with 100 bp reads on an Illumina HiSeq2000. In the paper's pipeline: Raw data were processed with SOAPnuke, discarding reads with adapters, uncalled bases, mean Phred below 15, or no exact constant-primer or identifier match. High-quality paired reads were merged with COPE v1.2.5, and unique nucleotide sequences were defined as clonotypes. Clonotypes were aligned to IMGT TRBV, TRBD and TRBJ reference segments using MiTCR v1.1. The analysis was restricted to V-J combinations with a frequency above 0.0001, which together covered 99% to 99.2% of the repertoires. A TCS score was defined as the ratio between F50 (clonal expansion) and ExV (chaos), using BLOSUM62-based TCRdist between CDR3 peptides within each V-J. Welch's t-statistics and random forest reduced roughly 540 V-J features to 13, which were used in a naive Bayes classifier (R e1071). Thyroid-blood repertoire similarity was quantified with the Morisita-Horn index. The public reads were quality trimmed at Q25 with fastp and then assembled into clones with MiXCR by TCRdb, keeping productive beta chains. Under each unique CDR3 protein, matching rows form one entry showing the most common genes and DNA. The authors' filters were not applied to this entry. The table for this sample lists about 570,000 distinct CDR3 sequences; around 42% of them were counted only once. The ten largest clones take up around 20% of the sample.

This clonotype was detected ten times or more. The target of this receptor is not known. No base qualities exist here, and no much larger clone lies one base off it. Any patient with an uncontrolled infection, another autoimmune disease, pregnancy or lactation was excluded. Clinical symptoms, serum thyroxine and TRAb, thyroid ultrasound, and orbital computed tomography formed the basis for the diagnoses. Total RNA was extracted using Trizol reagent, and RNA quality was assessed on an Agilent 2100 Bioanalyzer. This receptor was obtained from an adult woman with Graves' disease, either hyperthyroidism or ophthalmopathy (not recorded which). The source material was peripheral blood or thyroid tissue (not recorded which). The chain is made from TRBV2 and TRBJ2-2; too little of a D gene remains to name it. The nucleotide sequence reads TGTGCCAGCAGTCGGCGGGGGGAGCTGTTTTTT. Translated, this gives CASSRRGELFF.